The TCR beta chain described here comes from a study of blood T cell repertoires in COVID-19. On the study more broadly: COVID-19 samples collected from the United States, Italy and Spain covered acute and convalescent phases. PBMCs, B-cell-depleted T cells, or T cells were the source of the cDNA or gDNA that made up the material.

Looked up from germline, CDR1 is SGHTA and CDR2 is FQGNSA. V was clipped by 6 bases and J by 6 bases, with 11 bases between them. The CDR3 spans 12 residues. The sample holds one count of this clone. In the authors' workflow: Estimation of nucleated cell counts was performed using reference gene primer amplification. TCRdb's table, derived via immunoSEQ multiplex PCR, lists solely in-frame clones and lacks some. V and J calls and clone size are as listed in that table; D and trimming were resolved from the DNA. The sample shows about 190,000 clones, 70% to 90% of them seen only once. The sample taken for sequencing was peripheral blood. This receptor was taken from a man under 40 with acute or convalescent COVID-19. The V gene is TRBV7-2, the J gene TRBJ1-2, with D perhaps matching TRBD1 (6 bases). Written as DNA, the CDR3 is TGTGCCAGCAGGCGACAGGAAGATGGCTACACCTTC. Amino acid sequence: CASRRQEDGYTF.